The 14 T cell receptor beta chains listed next were all sequenced from one sample in a study of blood T cell repertoires in COVID-19. Sequencing used immunoSEQ multiplex PCR; TCRdb keeps in-frame clones, though not all of them. The sample records around 310,000 clones, around nine tenths being singletons. The sequenced sample was PBMCs or T cells enriched from blood (not recorded which). Receptors were obtained from a woman in her twenties or thirties who had recovered from COVID-19.

The V and J genes are TRBV6-5 and TRBJ2-7; D is unclear. Per germline, CDR1 MNHEY and CDR2 SVGAGI. The CDR3 runs to 12 residues. The V end was cut by 8 bases, the J end by 2 bases, with 10 bases between. The CDR3 DNA sequence: TGTGCCAGCTATACCGTAGCCTACGAGCAGTACTTC. Protein sequence: CASYTVAYEQYF.

For the CDR3, the DNA is TGTGCCAGCAGCCCACAGGGGGACGGGGAGCTGTTTTTT. It specifies CASSPQGDGELFF. This sequence joins TRBV6-4 and TRBJ2-2, with 8 bases aligning to TRBD1. The germline V gene encodes CDR1 MRHNA and CDR2 SNTAGT. The junction had 4 bases not matched to a gene; V was cut back by 6 bases and J by 7 bases. The CDR3 totals 13 residues.

The chain employs TRBV5-1 and TRBJ1-2; TRBD1 aligns across 7 bases. Germline V gene lookup returns CDR1 SGHRS and CDR2 YFSETQ. This CDR3 spans 15 amino acids. J lost 0 bases, V lost 4 bases, and 6 bases had no gene match. The CDR3 DNA is TGCGCCAGCAGCCCCGGGACAGCGACTAACTATGGCTACACCTTC. Translated: CASSPGTATNYGYTF.

This chain links TRBV10-3 with TRBJ2-7, with 7 bases lining up with TRBD2. The CDR3 is 16 amino acids. Per germline, CDR1 ENHRY and CDR2 SYGVKD. After removal of 2 bases from V and 5 bases from J, the junction contained 12 bases not matched to a gene. CDR3 sequence (DNA): TGTGCCATCAGTGAGGGAGGCGGGAGCGTATCAGACGAGCAGTACTTC. Its translation: CAISEGGGSVSDEQYF.

The chain is built from TRBV7-8 and TRBJ2-2, with TRBD2 as a possible D gene (6 bases). The CDR3 extends over 14 amino acids. Germline CDR1 SGHVS, CDR2 FQNEAQ. V lost 0 bases, J lost 8 bases, and 10 bases lay in between. The CDR3 DNA reads TGTGCCAGCAGCTTAGCTGGGGAGGAAGGGGAGCTGTTTTTT. This encodes CASSLAGEEGELFF.

The CDR3 is CASSLNKNEKLFF. The CDR3 nucleotides are TGTGCCAGCAGCTTAAATAAAAATGAAAAACTGTTTTTT. This chain uses TRBV7-2 with TRBJ1-4; D uncertain. Germline CDR1 reads SGHTA; CDR2 reads FQGNSA. This CDR3 is built from 13 residues. Trimming took 2 bases from V and 5 from J, leaving 6 bases between them.

This clone appeared once. The chain is built from TRBV28 and TRBJ2-5; 11 bases match TRBD2. Losses at the gene ends were 5 bases for V and 5 bases for J; bases not matched to a gene: 7. Per germline, CDR1 MDHEN and CDR2 SYDVKM. CDR3 length equals 15 residues. CDR3: CASSPLAGGGETQYF. As DNA, the CDR3 is TGTGCCAGCAGTCCCCTAGCGGGAGGCGGGGAGACCCAGTACTTC.

The chain links TRBV10-3 to TRBJ2-5; 7 bases are a match to TRBD2. The germline V gene has CDR1 ENHRY and CDR2 SYGVKD. The CDR3 runs to 15 residues. Germline trimming cut 6 bases from V and 5 bases from J; bases unmatched to any gene: 12. The CDR3 region is CAISRDSVGGETQYF. In DNA form, the CDR3 reads TGTGCCATCAGCCGGGATTCCGTCGGGGGGGAGACCCAGTACTTC.

The chain links TRBV4-1 to TRBJ1-3, with D possibly matching TRBD1 (5 bases). The CDR3 has 16 amino acids. Trimming cost V 0 bases and J 10 bases, with 19 bases left between them. In germline, CDR1 is MGHRA, CDR2 YSYEKL. The CDR3 loop reads CASSQDLGALSRTIYF. The CDR3 DNA reads as TGCGCCAGCAGCCAAGATCTAGGGGCGCTTTCAAGGACCATATATTTT.

The chain combines TRBV4-3 with TRBJ2-1; a possible D gene is TRBD2 (5 bases). The germline V gene encodes CDR1 LGHNA and CDR2 YSLEER. CDR3 size: 18 residues. V lost 0 bases, J lost 0 bases, and 15 bases lay in between. CDR3 DNA: TGCGCCAGCAGCCAAGATTTTGGGAGATGGAGCTCCTACAATGAGCAGTTCTTC. This gives the protein CASSQDFGRWSSYNEQFF.

This chain uses TRBV11-2 with TRBJ2-2, with a tentative D call TRBD2 (6 bases). CDR3 length: 15 amino acids. V lost 5 bases and J 0 bases, leaving 10 bases between the germline ends. Germline V lookup: CDR1 SGHAT, CDR2 FQNNGV. DNA of the CDR3: TGTGCCAGCAGCCACGGGGGACCGAACACCGGGGAGCTGTTTTTT. Translated: CASSHGGPNTGELFF.

The chain carries TRBV15 and TRBJ1-2; tentative D call: TRBD1 (5 bases). The germline V and J ends were trimmed by 0 bases and 4 bases, with 15 bases remaining between them. The CDR3 totals 16 residues. The V gene's germline CDR1 is LNHNV and CDR2 YYDKDF (reference sequence). The CDR3 DNA sequence: TGTGCCACCAGCAGAGATGGCAGGGCTCCCCTCTATGGCTACACCTTC. This gives the protein CATSRDGRAPLYGYTF.

The chain joins TRBV13 to TRBJ1-3; D not certain. The CDR3 spans 16 residues. The V and J ends lost 5 bases and 0 bases respectively, with 14 bases between them. The germline V gene encodes CDR1 PRHDT and CDR2 FYEKMQ (reference sequence). The CDR3 loop reads CASSLNMWSSGNTIYF. The CDR3 DNA follows: TGTGCCAGCAGCCTAAATATGTGGTCCTCTGGAAACACCATATATTTT. Drawing the rest from reference TRBV13 and TRBJ1-3, the complete variable domain is AAGVIQSPRHLIKEKRETATLKCYPIPRHDTVYWYQQGPGQDPQFLISFYEKMQSDKGSIPDRFSAQQFSDYHSELNMSSLELGDSALYFCASSLNMWSSGNTIYFGEGSWLTVV.

This chain connects TRBV28 to TRBJ2-1; possibly TRBD1 for D (5 bases). The CDR3 extends over 11 amino acids. V lost 3 bases to trimming and J lost 12 bases, with 9 bases between them. Germline V lookup: CDR1 MDHEN, CDR2 SYDVKM. CDR3: CASSLGLGQFF. The DNA of the CDR3 is TGTGCCAGCAGTTTGGGGCTTGGGCAGTTCTTC.